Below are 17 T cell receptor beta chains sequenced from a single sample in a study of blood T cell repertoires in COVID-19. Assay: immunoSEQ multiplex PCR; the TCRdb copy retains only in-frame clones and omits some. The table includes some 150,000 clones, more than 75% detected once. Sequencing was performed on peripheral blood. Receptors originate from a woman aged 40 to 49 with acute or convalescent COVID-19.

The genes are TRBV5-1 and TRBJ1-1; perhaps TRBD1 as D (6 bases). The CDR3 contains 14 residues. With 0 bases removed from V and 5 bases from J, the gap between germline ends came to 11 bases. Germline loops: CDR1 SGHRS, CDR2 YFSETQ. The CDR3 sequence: CASSLDSGDTEAFF. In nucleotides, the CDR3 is TGCGCCAGCAGCTTGGATTCAGGGGATACTGAAGCTTTCTTT.

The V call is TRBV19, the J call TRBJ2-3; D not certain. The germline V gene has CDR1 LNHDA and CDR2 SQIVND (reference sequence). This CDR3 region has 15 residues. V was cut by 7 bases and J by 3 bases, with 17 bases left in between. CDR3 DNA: TGTGCCAGTACCCGAGGAGACCAAAAAACAGATACGCAGTATTTT. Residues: CASTRGDQKTDTQYF.

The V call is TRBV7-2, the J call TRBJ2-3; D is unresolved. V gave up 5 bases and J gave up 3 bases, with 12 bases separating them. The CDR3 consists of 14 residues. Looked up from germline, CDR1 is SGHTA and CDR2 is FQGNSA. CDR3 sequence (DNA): TGTGCCAGCAGCCTGGGCTTTAATACAGATACGCAGTATTTT. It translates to CASSLGFNTDTQYF.

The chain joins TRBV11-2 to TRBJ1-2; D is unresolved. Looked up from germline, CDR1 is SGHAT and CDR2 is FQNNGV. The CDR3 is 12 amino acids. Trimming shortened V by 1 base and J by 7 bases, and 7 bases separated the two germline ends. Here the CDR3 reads CASSLGAGGYTF. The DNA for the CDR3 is TGTGCCAGCAGCTTAGGAGCTGGTGGCTACACCTTC.

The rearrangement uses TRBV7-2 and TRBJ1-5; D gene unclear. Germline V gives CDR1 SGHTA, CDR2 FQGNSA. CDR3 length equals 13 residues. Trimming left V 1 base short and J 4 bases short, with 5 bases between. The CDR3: CASSLDMNQPQHF. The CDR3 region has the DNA TGTGCCAGCAGCTTAGACATGAATCAGCCCCAGCATTTT.

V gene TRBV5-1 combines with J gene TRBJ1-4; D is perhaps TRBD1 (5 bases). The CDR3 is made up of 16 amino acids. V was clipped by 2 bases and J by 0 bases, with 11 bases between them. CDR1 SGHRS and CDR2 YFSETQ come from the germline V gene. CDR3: CASSLVDRTTNEKLFF. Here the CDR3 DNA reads TGCGCCAGCAGCTTAGTCGACAGAACAACTAATGAAAAACTGTTTTTT.

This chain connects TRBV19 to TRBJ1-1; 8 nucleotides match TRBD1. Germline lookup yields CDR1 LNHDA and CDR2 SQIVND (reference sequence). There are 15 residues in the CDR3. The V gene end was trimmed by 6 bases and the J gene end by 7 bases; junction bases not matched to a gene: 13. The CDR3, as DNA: TGTGCCAGTAGAGGGAACAGGGGGGTTAGGAATGAAGCTTTCTTT. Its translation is CASRGNRGVRNEAFF.

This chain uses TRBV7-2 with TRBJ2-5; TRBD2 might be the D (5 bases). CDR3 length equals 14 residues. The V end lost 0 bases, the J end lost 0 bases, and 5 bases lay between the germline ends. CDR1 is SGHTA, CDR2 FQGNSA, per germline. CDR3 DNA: TGTGCCAGCAGCTTAGCGGACTACCAAGAGACCCAGTACTTC. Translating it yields CASSLADYQETQYF.

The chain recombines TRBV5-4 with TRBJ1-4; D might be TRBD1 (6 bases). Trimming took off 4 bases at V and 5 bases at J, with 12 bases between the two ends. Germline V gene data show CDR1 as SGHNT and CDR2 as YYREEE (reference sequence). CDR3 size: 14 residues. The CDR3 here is CASSPGTRNEKLFF. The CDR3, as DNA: TGTGCCAGCAGCCCAGGGACAAGGAATGAAAAACTGTTTTTT.

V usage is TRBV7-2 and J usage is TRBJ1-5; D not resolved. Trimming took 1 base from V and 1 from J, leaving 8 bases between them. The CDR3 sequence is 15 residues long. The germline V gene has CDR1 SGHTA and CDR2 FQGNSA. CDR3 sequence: CASSLDGQSNQPQHF. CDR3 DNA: TGTGCCAGCAGCTTAGATGGGCAGAGCAATCAGCCCCAGCATTTT.

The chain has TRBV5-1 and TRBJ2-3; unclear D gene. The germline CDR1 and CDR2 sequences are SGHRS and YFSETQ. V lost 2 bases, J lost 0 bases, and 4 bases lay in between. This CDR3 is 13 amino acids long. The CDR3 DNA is TGCGCCAGCAGCTTTTATAGCACAGATACGCAGTATTTT. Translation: CASSFYSTDTQYF.

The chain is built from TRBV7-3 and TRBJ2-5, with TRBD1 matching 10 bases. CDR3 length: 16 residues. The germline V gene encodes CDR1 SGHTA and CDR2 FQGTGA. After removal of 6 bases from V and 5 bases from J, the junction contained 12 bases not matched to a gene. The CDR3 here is CASSLSTGGSRETQYF. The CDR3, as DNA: TGTGCCAGCAGTCTTTCGACAGGGGGCTCACGGGAGACCCAGTACTTC.

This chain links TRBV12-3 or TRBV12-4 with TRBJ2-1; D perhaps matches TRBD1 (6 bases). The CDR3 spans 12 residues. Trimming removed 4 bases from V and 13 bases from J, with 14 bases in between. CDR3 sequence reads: CASSSGDILQFF. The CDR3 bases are TGTGCCAGCAGTTCCGGGGACATCCTTCAGTTCTTC.

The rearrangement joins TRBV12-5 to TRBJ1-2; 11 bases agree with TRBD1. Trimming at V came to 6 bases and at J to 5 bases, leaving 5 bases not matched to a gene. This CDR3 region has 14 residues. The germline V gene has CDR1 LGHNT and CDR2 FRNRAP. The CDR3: CASGRDRGLYGYTF. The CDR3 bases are TGTGCTAGTGGGCGGGACAGGGGGTTATATGGCTACACCTTC.

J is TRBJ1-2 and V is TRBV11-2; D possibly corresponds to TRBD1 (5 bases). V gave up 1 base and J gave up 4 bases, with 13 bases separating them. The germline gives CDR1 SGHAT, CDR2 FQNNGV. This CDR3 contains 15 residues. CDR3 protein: CASSLGRTGFYGYTF. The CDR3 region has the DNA TGTGCCAGCAGCTTAGGACGAACAGGTTTCTATGGCTACACCTTC.

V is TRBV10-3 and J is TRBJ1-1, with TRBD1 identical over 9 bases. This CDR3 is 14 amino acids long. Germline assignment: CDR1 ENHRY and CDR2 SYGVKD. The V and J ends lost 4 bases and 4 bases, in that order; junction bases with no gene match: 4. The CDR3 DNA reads TGTGCCATCAGTGGCGACAGGGGGATCACTGAAGCTTTCTTT. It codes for CAISGDRGITEAFF.

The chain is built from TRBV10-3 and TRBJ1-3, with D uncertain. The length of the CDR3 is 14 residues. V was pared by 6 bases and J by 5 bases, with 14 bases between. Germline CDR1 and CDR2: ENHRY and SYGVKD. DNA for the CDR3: TGTGCCATCAGGAACCCGACTTTGCGAAACACCATATATTTT. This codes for CAIRNPTLRNTIYF.